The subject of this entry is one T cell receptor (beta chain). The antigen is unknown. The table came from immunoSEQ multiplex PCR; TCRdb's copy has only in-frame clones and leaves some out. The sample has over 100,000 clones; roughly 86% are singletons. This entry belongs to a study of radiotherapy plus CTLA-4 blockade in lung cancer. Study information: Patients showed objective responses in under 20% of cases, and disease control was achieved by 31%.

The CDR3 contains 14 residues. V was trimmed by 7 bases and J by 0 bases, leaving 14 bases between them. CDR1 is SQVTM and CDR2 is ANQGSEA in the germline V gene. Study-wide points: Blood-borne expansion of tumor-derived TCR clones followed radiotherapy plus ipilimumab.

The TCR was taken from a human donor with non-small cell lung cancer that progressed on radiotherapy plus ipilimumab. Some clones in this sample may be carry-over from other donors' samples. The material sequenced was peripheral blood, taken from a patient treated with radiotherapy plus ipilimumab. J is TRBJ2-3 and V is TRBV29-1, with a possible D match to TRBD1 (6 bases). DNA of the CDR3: TGCAGCGCGACAGGCATGACTAGCACAGATACGCAGTATTTT. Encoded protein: CSATGMTSTDTQYF.